The table lists the clone carrying this T cell receptor (beta chain) with a count of one. No antigen is known for it. In replicate PCRs of unsorted PBMC, 250 to 350 ng DNA, around 29,000 T cell genomes, was used. Profiling relied on immunoSEQ multiplex PCR, and the TCRdb table lists in-frame clones only, not all of them. The sample holds 520,000 or so clones, 60% to 85% seen once. This record comes from a study of shared clonotypes between healthy human individuals. Overall study findings and caveats: The sampled material consisted only of blood, and tissue repertoires are likely to differ.

This CDR3 has 13 amino acids. V was trimmed by 6 bases and J by 5 bases, leaving 14 bases between them. The chain combines TRBV5-3 with TRBJ1-1; a possible D gene is TRBD1 (5 bases). TRBV5-3 is filed as an ORF, its function uncertain. The TCR originated in a woman between 40 and 50 years old in good health. Some clones in this sample may be carry-over from other donors' samples. The sequencing sample was made of PBMCs. As DNA, the CDR3 is TGTGCCAGAACCCGAGGGGCTCCGACTGAAGCTTTCTTT. The encoded protein is CARTRGAPTEAFF.